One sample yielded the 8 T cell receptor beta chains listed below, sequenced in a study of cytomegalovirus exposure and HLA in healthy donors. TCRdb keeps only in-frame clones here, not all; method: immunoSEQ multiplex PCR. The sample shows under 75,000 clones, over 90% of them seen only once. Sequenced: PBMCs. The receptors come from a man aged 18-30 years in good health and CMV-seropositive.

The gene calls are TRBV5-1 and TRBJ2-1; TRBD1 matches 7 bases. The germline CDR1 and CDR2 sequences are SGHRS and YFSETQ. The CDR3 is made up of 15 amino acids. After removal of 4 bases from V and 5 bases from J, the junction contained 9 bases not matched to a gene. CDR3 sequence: CASSPQQGRDNEQFF. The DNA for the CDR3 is TGCGCCAGCAGCCCCCAACAGGGGCGGGACAATGAGCAGTTCTTC.

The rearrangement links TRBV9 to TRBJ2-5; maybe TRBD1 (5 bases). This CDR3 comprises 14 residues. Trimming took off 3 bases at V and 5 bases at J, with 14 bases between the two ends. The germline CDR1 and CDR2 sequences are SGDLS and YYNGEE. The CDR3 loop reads CASSAFRDSETQYF. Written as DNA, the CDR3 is TGTGCCAGCAGCGCTTTCAGGGATTCGGAGACCCAGTACTTC. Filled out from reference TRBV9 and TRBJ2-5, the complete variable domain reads DSGVTQTPKHLITATGQRVTLRCSPRSGDLSVYWYQQSLDQGLQFLIQYYNGEERAKGNILERFSAQQFPDLHSELNLSSLELGDSALYFCASSAFRDSETQYFGPGTRLLVL.

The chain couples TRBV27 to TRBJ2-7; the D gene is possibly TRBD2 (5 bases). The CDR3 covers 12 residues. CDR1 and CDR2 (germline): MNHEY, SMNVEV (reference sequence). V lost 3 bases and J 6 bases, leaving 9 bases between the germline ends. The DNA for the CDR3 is TGTGCCAGCAGTTTTATCGGGGTCGAGCAGTACTTC. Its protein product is CASSFIGVEQYF.

The DNA for the CDR3 is TGTGCCAGTAGTATAGATGTTACAGCGGGAAACGTCCACGAGCAGTACTTC. Its protein product is CASSIDVTAGNVHEQYF. This sequence joins TRBV19 and TRBJ2-7; TRBD2 matches at 7 bases. The CDR3 is made up of 17 amino acids. With V trimmed by 0 bases and J by 5 bases, 13 bases remained unmatched. The germline gives CDR1 LNHDA, CDR2 SQIVND (reference sequence).

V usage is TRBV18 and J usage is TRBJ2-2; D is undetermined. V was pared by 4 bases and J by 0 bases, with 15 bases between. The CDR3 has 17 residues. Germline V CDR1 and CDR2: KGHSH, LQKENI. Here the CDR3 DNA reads TGTGCCAGCTCACGACAAACCCAGTTCGCGAACACCGGGGAGCTGTTTTTT. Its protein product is CASSRQTQFANTGELFF.

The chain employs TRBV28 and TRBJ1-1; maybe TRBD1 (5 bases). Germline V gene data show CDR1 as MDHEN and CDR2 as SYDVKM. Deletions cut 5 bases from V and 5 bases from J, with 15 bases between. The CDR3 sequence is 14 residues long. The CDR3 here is CASSLAGGGTEAFF. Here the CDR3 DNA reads TGTGCCAGCAGTCTCGCGGGGGGAGGTACTGAAGCTTTCTTT.

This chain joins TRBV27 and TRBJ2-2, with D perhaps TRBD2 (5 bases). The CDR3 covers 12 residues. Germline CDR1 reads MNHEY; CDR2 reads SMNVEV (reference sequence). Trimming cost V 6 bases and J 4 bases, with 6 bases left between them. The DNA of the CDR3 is TGTGCCAGCAGGGGAGTCACCGGGGAGCTGTTTTTT. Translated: CASRGVTGELFF.

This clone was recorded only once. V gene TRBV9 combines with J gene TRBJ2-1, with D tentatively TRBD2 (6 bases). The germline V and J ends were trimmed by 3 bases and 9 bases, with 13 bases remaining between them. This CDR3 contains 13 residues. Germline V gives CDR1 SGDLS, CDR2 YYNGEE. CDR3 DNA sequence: TGTGCCAGCAGCGGGTGGGGGAGGTCTGAGCAGTTCTTC. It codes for CASSGWGRSEQFF.